The text below deals with one T cell receptor beta chain. Its antigen is undetermined. Amplification of TCR beta CDR3 regions was performed using RNA transcripts as template. A first-round RT-PCR of the TCR CDR3 used the HTBI primer set. MiXCR, applied by TCRdb to the multiplex PCR reads, yields one record per CDR3 protein. The data hold 600,000 or so distinct CDR3 sequences, with about 43% observed a single time. The source of the sample is a study of T cells in Graves' hyperthyroidism and ophthalmopathy. V lost 1 base and J 0 bases, leaving 11 bases between the germline ends. CDR3 length equals 16 residues. Germline lookup yields CDR1 SGHDT and CDR2 YYEEEE. Stable hyperthyroidism: no ophthalmopathy progression over 18 months of follow-up. Hyperthyroidism in the patients, aged 18 to 65, was newly diagnosed and under 2 months in duration. Diagnoses rested on clinical symptoms, serum thyroxine and TRAb, thyroid ultrasound and orbital computed tomography.

Findings and caveats of the study: Blood samples included most of the expanded thyroid clonotypes exceeding 0.001.

The chain is built from TRBV5-6 and TRBJ1-5; D is ambiguous. The sample taken for sequencing was peripheral blood or thyroid tissue (not recorded which). The sequence derives from a woman aged 18-29 years with Graves' hyperthyroidism. CDR3 coding DNA: TGTGCCAGCAGCTTGATGGCAGCCTATAGCAATCAGCCCCAGCATTTT. The encoded protein is CASSLMAAYSNQPQHF.